One and the same sample provided the 23 T cell receptor beta chains below, sequenced in a study of cytomegalovirus exposure and HLA in healthy donors. PCR amplification relied on 60 Vbeta primers (plus 13 Jbeta primers). Repertoires were generated with immunoSEQ multiplex PCR, while TCRdb's copy carries only in-frame clones and drops some. The sample holds some 180,000 clones; roughly 85% are singletons and the top ten take approximately 2.1%. The sample was PBMCs. The receptors stem from a woman in her 50s in good health and CMV-seronegative.

DNA for the CDR3: TGTGCCAGTAGTGTCATTTTGACAGGGTCCGGGGACACTGAAGCTTTCTTT. It encodes CASSVILTGSGDTEAFF. The rearrangement links TRBV19 to TRBJ1-1; TRBD1 matches at 7 bases. Germline values: CDR1 LNHDA, CDR2 SQIVND (reference sequence). CDR3 size: 17 residues. The V gene end was trimmed by 5 bases and the J gene end by 3 bases; junction bases not matched to a gene: 15.

This chain uses TRBV7-6 with TRBJ2-7, with D unresolved. The V end lost 5 bases, the J end lost 3 bases, and 11 bases lay between the germline ends. The CDR3 has 13 amino acids. CDR1 is SGHVS, CDR2 FNYEAQ, per germline. The DNA for the CDR3 is TGTGCCAGCAGCCTGGAGAGAGTCTACGAGCAGTACTTC. Amino acid sequence: CASSLERVYEQYF.

The CDR3 nucleotides read TGTGCCAGCAGTGAAGCGTGGGAGGGGGAAGAGACCCAGTACTTC. Amino acid sequence: CASSEAWEGEETQYF. This chain joins TRBV2 and TRBJ2-5; possibly TRBD2 for D (7 bases). The CDR3 consists of 15 residues. Germline values: CDR1 SNHLY, CDR2 FYNNEI. V was clipped by 0 bases and J by 3 bases, with 11 bases between them.

This chain uses TRBV28 with TRBJ2-1; TRBD2 matches at 11 bases. CDR1 MDHEN and CDR2 SYDVKM come from the germline V gene. The CDR3 extends over 17 amino acids. Trimming removed 5 bases from V and 6 bases from J; junction bases left unmatched: 12. This chain's CDR3 is CASSNAGLAGGFNEQFF. The CDR3 DNA follows: TGTGCCAGCAGTAACGCTGGGCTAGCGGGAGGATTCAATGAGCAGTTCTTC.

This clone was counted between two and nine times. V gene TRBV28 combines with J gene TRBJ1-2; 8 bases map to TRBD1. Germline V lookup: CDR1 MDHEN, CDR2 SYDVKM. The V and J ends lost 9 bases and 8 bases, in that order; junction bases with no gene match: 8. The CDR3 spans 12 residues. Here the CDR3 reads CASGQGLEGYTF. In DNA, the CDR3 is TGTGCCAGTGGACAGGGTTTGGAGGGCTACACCTTC.

This sequence joins TRBV7-2 and TRBJ2-7, with 9 bases that match TRBD2. Germline lookup yields CDR1 SGHTA and CDR2 FQGNSA. The CDR3 runs 16 residues. With V trimmed by 4 bases and J by 0 bases, 7 bases remained unmatched. The CDR3 bases are TGTGCCAGCAGCTCCAGGGCTAGCGGGAACTCCTACGAGCAGTACTTC. Amino acids: CASSSRASGNSYEQYF.

The chain is built from TRBV27 and TRBJ2-5; 9 bases map to TRBD2. The DNA end lines up better with TRBJ2-7; the J call may be wrong. The CDR3 spans 15 residues. Germline V lookup: CDR1 MNHEY, CDR2 SMNVEV (reference sequence). In DNA, the CDR3 is TGTGCCAGCAGTCCAAATGTAGCGGGAGCCTACGAGCAGTACTTC. Translating it yields CASSPNVAGAYEQYF.

V gene TRBV7-9 combines with J gene TRBJ2-7; 9 bases match TRBD1. The V segment lost 4 bases and the J segment 4 bases; nucleotides outside the gene matches: 5. The CDR3 totals 14 residues. The germline V gene encodes CDR1 SEHNR and CDR2 FQNEAQ (reference sequence). The CDR3 bases are TGTGCCAGCAGCTCGACAGGGGGGCTTTACGAGCAGTACTTC. Its translation is CASSSTGGLYEQYF.

The chain is built from TRBV19 and TRBJ2-5, with 10 nucleotides matching TRBD1. The germline CDR1 and CDR2 sequences are LNHDA and SQIVND (reference sequence). The CDR3 has 17 amino acids. V gave up 7 bases and J gave up 5 bases; unmatched junction bases: 16. The CDR3 reads CASTGGRGDRGRETQYF. As DNA, the CDR3 is TGTGCCAGTACAGGGGGTAGGGGGGACAGGGGAAGGGAGACCCAGTACTTC.

The gene calls are TRBV11-2 and TRBJ2-1; D unclear. Germline V CDR1 and CDR2: SGHAT, FQNNGV. The CDR3 has 14 amino acids. The V end was cut by 5 bases, the J end by 6 bases, with 14 bases between. The CDR3 reads CASSTLVVGNEQFF. The CDR3 DNA reads TGTGCCAGCAGCACCCTAGTTGTGGGCAATGAGCAGTTCTTC.

The chain is built from TRBV7-9 and TRBJ2-7, with D tentatively TRBD1 (7 bases). V gave up 1 base and J gave up 6 bases, with 25 bases separating them. The germline V gene encodes CDR1 SEHNR and CDR2 FQNEAQ (reference sequence). The CDR3 is 18 residues long. This CDR3 reads CASSLGGGTVFHPAEQYF. In nucleotides, the CDR3 is TGTGCCAGCAGCTTAGGCGGAGGGACAGTGTTTCACCCGGCCGAGCAGTACTTC.

This clone appeared once. The chain is built from TRBV7-2 and TRBJ2-1; 7 nucleotides align to TRBD2. Germline assignment: CDR1 SGHTA and CDR2 FQGNSA. The CDR3 is 16 amino acids. The ends lost 2 bases at V and 4 bases at J; junction bases unmatched: 8. The CDR3 nucleotides read TGTGCCAGCAGCTTACAGGTGGGAGGGCCTTACAATGAGCAGTTCTTC. It yields the protein CASSLQVGGPYNEQFF.

This clone was observed a few times. The chain carries TRBV14 and TRBJ2-7, with D perhaps TRBD1 (5 bases). Germline CDR1 is SGHDN and CDR2 is FVKESK. The length of the CDR3 is 16 residues. The germline V and J ends were trimmed by 1 base and 3 bases, with 16 bases remaining between them. CDR3 loop: CASSQAVRQRRYEQYF. CDR3 coding DNA: TGTGCCAGCAGCCAAGCAGTTCGACAGAGACGCTACGAGCAGTACTTC.

The chain recombines TRBV7-6 with TRBJ2-7; 7 bases match TRBD2. In germline, CDR1 is SGHVS, CDR2 FNYEAQ. There are 15 residues in the CDR3. With V trimmed by 5 bases and J by 7 bases, 14 bases remained unmatched. CDR3 loop: CASSLGDYGYREQYF. The CDR3 nucleotides read TGTGCCAGCAGCCTAGGGGACTACGGCTACCGTGAGCAGTACTTC.

The V and J genes are TRBV30 and TRBJ2-7, with TRBD2 matching over 8 bases. Germline V CDR1 and CDR2: GTSNPN, SVGIG (reference sequence). CDR3 length: 13 amino acids. V was pared by 6 bases and J by 3 bases, with 7 bases of the junction left unmatched. In nucleotides, the CDR3 is TGTGCCTGTGACCGCGGGGGGTTCTACGAGCAGTACTTC. This encodes CACDRGGFYEQYF.

The sample holds a few counts of this clone. The CDR3 sequence is CASSFQVGVGGYTF. The CDR3 coding sequence is TGTGCCAGCAGCTTCCAGGTTGGTGTGGGTGGCTACACCTTC. The chain employs TRBV5-4 and TRBJ1-2; no definite D call. V dropped 2 bases and J dropped 7 bases, with 15 bases sitting between them. This CDR3 region has 14 residues. Germline CDR1 and CDR2: SGHNT and YYREEE (reference sequence).

J is TRBJ1-3 and V is TRBV18; no clear D. CDR1 and CDR2 (germline): KGHSH, LQKENI. V gave up 1 base and J gave up 0 bases, with 7 bases separating them. The CDR3 spans 15 residues. CDR3 region: CASSPRTTSGNTIYF. DNA for the CDR3: TGTGCCAGCTCACCACGGACTACCTCTGGAAACACCATATATTTT. Complete variable domain (other parts from reference TRBV18 and TRBJ1-3): NAGVMQNPRHLVRRRGQEARLRCSPMKGHSHVYWYRQLPEEGLKFMVYLQKENIIDESGMPKERFSAEFPKEGPSILRIQQVVRGDSAAYFCASSPRTTSGNTIYFGEGSWLTVV.

The chain is built from TRBV4-1 and TRBJ2-2; D perhaps matches TRBD1 (7 bases). Germline-derived CDR1 and CDR2 are MGHRA and YSYEKL. The length of the CDR3 is 16 residues. Trimming left V 3 bases short and J 8 bases short, with 19 bases between. CDR3 nucleotides: TGCGCCAGCAGCCAGGCAGGGGGGTCCCCCAAGGGGGAGCTGTTTTTT. Translating gives CASSQAGGSPKGELFF.

V is TRBV30 and J is TRBJ1-4, with D perhaps TRBD1 (5 bases). Germline values: CDR1 GTSNPN, CDR2 SVGIG (reference sequence). V was clipped by 2 bases and J by 3 bases, with 16 bases between them. There are 16 residues in the CDR3. CDR3 bases: TGTGCCTGGAGTAAGGCGGGGCTACGTTCTAATGAAAAACTGTTTTTT. Amino acid sequence: CAWSKAGLRSNEKLFF.

Written as DNA, the CDR3 is TGTGCCAGCAGTTTAATGTTCCGAGATACGCAGTATTTT. This sequence encodes CASSLMFRDTQYF. V is TRBV27 and J is TRBJ2-3; the D is unclear. The CDR3 has 13 residues. Trimming cost V 2 bases and J 5 bases, with 8 bases left between them. Per germline, CDR1 MNHEY and CDR2 SMNVEV (reference sequence).

This clone was seen only once. V gene TRBV6-1 combines with J gene TRBJ2-1, with D tentatively TRBD2 (7 bases). The V gene's germline CDR1 is MNHNS and CDR2 SASEGT. Trimming stripped 7 bases from V and 0 bases from J, with 13 bases between. CDR3 length: 15 residues. The CDR3 sequence: CASIRGGGSYNEQFF. Here the CDR3 DNA reads TGTGCCAGCATACGGGGAGGGGGCTCCTACAATGAGCAGTTCTTC.

The chain couples TRBV6-1 to TRBJ1-5; D call uncertain. Trimming stripped 3 bases from V and 6 bases from J, with 18 bases between. The CDR3 sequence is 16 residues long. Germline V gene sequence: CDR1 MNHNS, CDR2 SASEGT. The CDR3 here is CASSEADHSGTQPQHF. The CDR3 DNA follows: TGTGCCAGCAGTGAGGCGGACCATAGCGGCACTCAGCCCCAGCATTTT.

The chain is built from TRBV2 and TRBJ2-1; TRBD2 agrees at 12 bases. V was clipped by 8 bases and J by 9 bases; unmatched bases: 5. The germline gives CDR1 SNHLY, CDR2 FYNNEI. This CDR3 contains 13 residues. The CDR3 nucleotides read TGTGCCAGCGGACTAGCGGGATCCAGTGAGCAGTTCTTC. This gives the protein CASGLAGSSEQFF.